The next 14 T cell receptor beta chains were all read from a single sample in a study of shared clonotypes between healthy human individuals. The assay was immunoSEQ multiplex PCR, and TCRdb's table has in-frame clones only and misses some. This table holds hundreds of thousands of clones, less than 96% found once. Material for sequencing was naive CD4+ T cells sorted from blood. Subset described: CD45RA+ positively selected. These receptors came from a woman aged 25-40 years in good health.

The chain recombines TRBV6-5 with TRBJ1-3, with D perhaps TRBD1 (5 bases). The germline CDR1 and CDR2 sequences are MNHEY and SVGAGI. This CDR3 has 14 residues. The V end lost 8 bases, the J end lost 5 bases, and 16 bases lay between the germline ends. The CDR3 nucleotides are TGTGCCAGCTACGGAAGCGGGGCACGAAACACCATATATTTT. It specifies CASYGSGARNTIYF.

J is TRBJ2-7 and V is TRBV28, with 9 nucleotides matching TRBD1. V shed 6 bases, J shed 4 bases, and the junction held 10 bases outside the gene matches. Germline CDR1 MDHEN, CDR2 SYDVKM. CDR3 size: 15 residues. The CDR3 sequence is CASSQPGQGSYEQYF. The CDR3 DNA reads TGTGCCAGCAGCCAACCGGGACAGGGCTCTTACGAGCAGTACTTC.

V is TRBV28 and J is TRBJ2-5; TRBD1 agrees at 10 bases. The J call is uncertain, as TRBJ2-7 better fits the DNA end. Germline V lookup: CDR1 MDHEN, CDR2 SYDVKM. The CDR3 totals 14 residues. The CDR3 DNA follows: TGTGCCAGCAGTTTGGGACAGGGGTCCAACGAGCAGTACTTC. It encodes CASSLGQGSNEQYF.

The V call is TRBV27, the J call TRBJ1-5; 7 bases match TRBD1. Germline V gene lookup returns CDR1 MNHEY and CDR2 SMNVEV (reference sequence). The V segment lost 6 bases and the J segment 3 bases; nucleotides outside the gene matches: 8. This CDR3 contains 15 residues. CDR3 in amino acids: CASRRWGQLNQPQHF. The CDR3 DNA reads TGTGCCAGCAGACGCTGGGGACAGCTCAATCAGCCCCAGCATTTT.

This clone was recorded once. J is TRBJ2-7 and V is TRBV10-2, with D unresolved. The CDR3 contains 14 residues. V lost 4 bases to trimming and J lost 0 bases, with 10 bases between them. CDR1 and CDR2 from the germline V gene are WSHSY and SAAADI. The CDR3 spells CASSAPADSYEQYF. The CDR3 DNA follows: TGCGCCAGCAGTGCTCCGGCGGACTCCTACGAGCAGTACTTC.

The V call is TRBV19, the J call TRBJ2-5, with D possibly matching TRBD1 (6 bases). Trimming left V 5 bases short and J 5 bases short, with 18 bases between. The CDR3 runs 15 residues. The germline V gene has CDR1 LNHDA and CDR2 SQIVND (reference sequence). The CDR3 nucleotides are TGTGCCAGTAGTTTGGGCAGGGGCGTTGGGGAGACCCAGTACTTC. Amino acids: CASSLGRGVGETQYF.

The genes are TRBV2 and TRBJ1-5; TRBD1 matches 12 bases. The CDR3 runs 14 residues. Germline V CDR1 and CDR2: SNHLY, FYNNEI. Trimming at V came to 5 bases and at J to 13 bases, leaving 9 bases not matched to a gene. As DNA, the CDR3 is TGTGCCAGCAGTCAGGGGACAGGGGGCCACCCGCAGCATTTT. This gives the protein CASSQGTGGHPQHF.

The CDR3 nucleotides are TGTGCCAGCAGTTATCGGACAGGGGCGACCGACACCATATATTTT. It yields the protein CASSYRTGATDTIYF. V usage is TRBV6-5 and J usage is TRBJ1-3; 9 bases map to TRBD1. Germline trimming cut 3 bases from V and 8 bases from J; bases unmatched to any gene: 8. This CDR3 contains 15 residues. The germline V gene has CDR1 MNHEY and CDR2 SVGAGI.

CDR3 nucleotide sequence: TGTGCCAGCAGTGAAGGAATGACAGGAGGCAATCAGCCCCAGCATTTT. Translated: CASSEGMTGGNQPQHF. The V call is TRBV2, the J call TRBJ1-5; D perhaps matches TRBD1 (6 bases). This CDR3 region has 16 residues. Per germline, CDR1 SNHLY and CDR2 FYNNEI. V was clipped by 1 base and J by 2 bases, with 12 bases between them.

J is TRBJ2-7 and V is TRBV6-5; TRBD1 or TRBD2 may be the D gene (5 bases each). In germline, CDR1 is MNHEY, CDR2 SVGAGI. The length of the CDR3 is 15 residues. Trimming shortened V by 0 bases and J by 4 bases, and 13 bases separated the two germline ends. The CDR3 DNA is TGTGCCAGCAGTTACTCTTGGATGGGGGAATACGAGCAGTACTTC. Encoded protein: CASSYSWMGEYEQYF.

The V gene is TRBV28, the J gene TRBJ2-7; tentative D call: TRBD2 (6 bases). Trimming left V 3 bases short and J 7 bases short, with 13 bases between. The CDR3 runs 13 residues. CDR1 is MDHEN and CDR2 is SYDVKM in the germline V gene. The CDR3 loop is CASSFILGGEQYF. In DNA, the CDR3 is TGTGCCAGCAGTTTTATACTGGGAGGAGAGCAGTACTTC.

This chain links TRBV6-6 with TRBJ1-1; D possibly corresponds to TRBD1 (5 bases). Germline-derived CDR1 and CDR2 are MNHNY and SVGAGI (reference sequence). Trimming cost V 2 bases and J 10 bases, with 11 bases left between them. The CDR3 has 12 residues. For the CDR3, the DNA is TGTGCCAGCAGTTACCCTTCTAGGGGAGCTTTCTTT. Translation gives CASSYPSRGAFF.

The V and J genes are TRBV28 and TRBJ2-7; D ambiguous. Deletions cut 3 bases from V and 1 base from J, with 7 bases between. Germline V lookup: CDR1 MDHEN, CDR2 SYDVKM. The CDR3 extends over 13 amino acids. CDR3 sequence reads: CASSLARSYEQYF. The CDR3, as DNA: TGTGCCAGCAGTTTGGCCAGATCCTACGAGCAGTACTTC.

J is TRBJ2-1 and V is TRBV29-1; D is undetermined. This CDR3 comprises 10 residues. Germline V gene data show CDR1 as SQVTM and CDR2 as ANQGSEA. Trimming took off 1 base at V and 8 bases at J, with 3 bases between the two ends. CDR3 sequence: CSVEGHEQFF. CDR3 DNA: TGCAGCGTTGAAGGACATGAGCAGTTCTTC.